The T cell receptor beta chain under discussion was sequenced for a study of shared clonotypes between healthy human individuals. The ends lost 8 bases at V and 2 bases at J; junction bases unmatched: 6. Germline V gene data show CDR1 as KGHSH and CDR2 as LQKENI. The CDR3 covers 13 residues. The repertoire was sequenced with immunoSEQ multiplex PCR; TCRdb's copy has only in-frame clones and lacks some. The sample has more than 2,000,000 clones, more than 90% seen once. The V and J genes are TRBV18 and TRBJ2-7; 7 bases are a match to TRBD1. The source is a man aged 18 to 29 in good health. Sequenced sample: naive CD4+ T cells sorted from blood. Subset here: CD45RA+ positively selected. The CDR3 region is CASAKGTAYEQYF. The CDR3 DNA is TGTGCCAGCGCCAAGGGGACAGCCTACGAGCAGTACTTC.